A selection of T cell receptor beta chains follows, all from one sample in a study of blood T cell repertoires in COVID-19. Produced via immunoSEQ multiplex PCR; TCRdb's table is partial and in-frame only. The table includes roughly 190,000 clones, around 84% detected once. The sample was peripheral blood. The receptors derive from a woman aged 70-85 years with COVID-19, enrolled during active disease. Each CDR3 is given with its conserved first and last residue. D genes are given only for firm matches. Size is omitted from some rows. Given values are once, few, many or a class for expanded clones.

clone_size	d_call	v_call	j_call	cdr3_aa	cdr3_nt
.	TRBD2	TRBV10-3	TRBJ2-7	CAISELSGRYSYEQYF	TGTGCCATCAGTGAACTTAGCGGGAGATACTCCTACGAGCAGTACTTC
.	TRBD2	TRBV12-5	TRBJ2-5	CASGLTRGEETQYF	TGTGCTAGTGGTTTGACCCGGGGGGAAGAGACCCAGTACTTC
.	TRBD1	TRBV3-1/TRBV3-2	TRBJ1-4	CASSHPRTGDANEKLFF	TGTGCCAGCAGCCATCCTCGTACAGGGGACGCTAATGAAAAACTGTTTTTT
.	.	TRBV27	TRBJ2-7	CASSFLQEVPYEQYF	TGTGCCAGCAGTTTCTTGCAGGAGGTGCCCTACGAGCAGTACTTC
.	.	TRBV19	TRBJ1-2	CASSSGSGYGYTF	TGTGCCAGTAGTTCAGGGTCTGGGTATGGCTACACCTTC
.	.	TRBV29-1	TRBJ1-3	CSVEDWLRSSGNTIYF	TGCAGCGTTGAAGATTGGCTCAGGTCCTCTGGAAACACCATATATTTT
.	.	TRBV27	TRBJ1-2	CASSLWDGGTGYTF	TGTGCCAGCAGTTTATGGGACGGGGGGACCGGCTACACCTTC
.	.	TRBV18	TRBJ2-5	CASSTNQETQYF	TGTGCCAGCTCAACTAACCAAGAGACCCAGTACTTC
.	TRBD1	TRBV18	TRBJ1-6	CASSPRLDRENSPLHF	TGTGCCAGCTCACCACGACTGGACAGGGAGAATTCACCCCTCCACTTT
.	.	TRBV20-1	TRBJ2-1	CSASRLALSNEQFF	TGCAGTGCTAGTCGGCTAGCGCTCAGCAATGAGCAGTTCTTC
.	.	TRBV2	TRBJ2-7	CASRGTSDEQYF	TGTGCCAGCAGAGGGACTTCCGACGAGCAGTACTTC
.	.	TRBV2	TRBJ1-6	CASNGEVASPLHF	TGTGCCAGCAACGGTGAAGTAGCTTCACCCCTCCACTTT
.	.	TRBV19	TRBJ2-2	CASNTYRKNTGELFF	TGTGCCAGTAATACCTACAGGAAAAACACCGGGGAGCTGTTTTTT
few	.	TRBV11-3	TRBJ1-1	CASSGVMNTEAFF	TGTGCCAGCAGCGGAGTGATGAACACTGAAGCTTTCTTT
.	.	TRBV5-1	TRBJ1-2	CASSLGTQVYGYTF	TGCGCCAGCAGCTTGGGGACACAGGTCTATGGCTACACCTTC
.	TRBD1	TRBV7-8	TRBJ1-4	CASSKRQGQNEKLFF	TGTGCCAGCAGCAAGAGACAGGGACAAAATGAAAAACTGTTTTTT
once	TRBD1	TRBV10-3	TRBJ1-1	CAISEFHPTGRAFF	TGTGCCATCAGTGAGTTTCACCCGACAGGGAGAGCTTTCTTT
.	.	TRBV18	TRBJ1-1	CASSPPAGWNTEAFF	TGTGCCAGCTCACCACCTGCGGGGTGGAACACTGAAGCTTTCTTT
.	TRBD1	TRBV5-1	TRBJ2-1	CASSLQGENEQFF	TGCGCCAGCAGCCTACAGGGGGAGAATGAGCAGTTCTTC
.	.	TRBV9	TRBJ2-2	CASSAQQGIGELFF	TGTGCCAGCAGCGCACAACAGGGTATCGGGGAGCTGTTTTTT
.	.	TRBV19	TRBJ2-7	CASSIRTDYEQYF	TGTGCCAGTAGTATAAGGACAGACTACGAGCAGTACTTC
.	.	TRBV19	TRBJ2-3	CASSISSGGAITDTQYF	TGTGCCAGTAGTATCTCTTCTGGGGGGGCGATCACAGATACGCAGTATTTT
few	TRBD1	TRBV5-1	TRBJ1-2	CASSWDRSYGYTF	TGCGCCAGCAGCTGGGACAGATCTTATGGCTACACCTTC
.	TRBD1	TRBV12-5	TRBJ2-3	CASGLMDRVTDTQYF	TGTGCTAGTGGTTTAATGGACAGGGTCACAGATACGCAGTATTTT
few	TRBD2	TRBV7-2	TRBJ2-1	CASSLEPVRGRAGSNEQFF	TGTGCCAGCAGCTTAGAACCCGTTAGAGGGAGGGCTGGGAGCAATGAGCAGTTCTTC
.	TRBD2	TRBV7-9	TRBJ2-1	CASSFSGAHNEQFF	TGTGCCAGCAGCTTTAGCGGGGCTCACAATGAGCAGTTCTTC
.	.	TRBV27	TRBJ1-5	CASSVWPSNQPQHF	TGTGCCAGCAGTGTGTGGCCTAGCAATCAGCCCCAGCATTTT
.	.	TRBV6-6	TRBJ1-5	CASNAGNQPQHF	TGTGCCAGCAATGCAGGTAATCAGCCCCAGCATTTT
few	.	TRBV19	TRBJ2-2	CASRQFTNTGELFF	TGTGCCAGCAGACAGTTCACGAACACCGGGGAGCTGTTTTTT
.	TRBD2	TRBV5-4	TRBJ2-3	CASTKRGLTTDTQYF	TGTGCCAGCACTAAGCGGGGGCTCACCACAGATACGCAGTATTTT
.	.	TRBV28	TRBJ2-3	CASNTGDFTDTQYF	TGTGCCAGCAACACGGGGGACTTCACAGATACGCAGTATTTT
.	TRBD2	TRBV7-9	TRBJ2-2	CASSLVAGVTGELFF	TGTGCCAGCAGCTTAGTAGCGGGCGTCACCGGGGAGCTGTTTTTT
.	.	TRBV28	TRBJ2-1	CASSLSGGSYNEQFF	TGTGCCAGCAGTTTATCCGGGGGCTCCTACAATGAGCAGTTCTTC